This T cell receptor beta chain was observed in a study of OX40 agonist ivuxolimab in advanced cancers. Study-wide results and caveats: Patients who responded partially at 0.1-3.0 mg/kg showed clonal expansion ranking among the lowest. Expanded clones tended on average to be more numerous among CD8+ T cells than CD4+.

Remarks on this clone: The antigen remains undetermined.

Measured with immunoSEQ multiplex PCR; TCRdb has only the in-frame clones, and not every one. The sample yields over 150,000 clones, roughly 94% seen once. CDR1 and CDR2 from the germline V gene are LGHNA and YSLEER. The CDR3 runs 18 residues. Trimming cost V 3 bases and J 2 bases; bases outside gene matches: 10. The chain is built from TRBV4-3 and TRBJ2-6; 7 nucleotides agree with TRBD1. The sequences come from CD4+ or CD8+ T cells sorted from blood, collected in a trial of the OX40 agonist ivuxolimab. This TCR was recovered from an adult with an advanced solid tumor such as melanoma, head and neck, liver or kidney cancer. CDR3 in amino acids: CASSQTGLLRPGANVLTF. The CDR3 nucleotides are TGCGCCAGCAGCCAGACAGGGCTACTCAGACCTGGGGCCAACGTCCTGACTTTC.